Below are 21 T cell receptor beta chains sequenced from a single sample in a study of blood T cell repertoires in COVID-19. Clones were sequenced by immunoSEQ multiplex PCR, and TCRdb holds only the in-frame ones, with some missing. The sample lists about 150,000 clones; roughly 90% were seen once. The sequencing sample was made of peripheral blood. The receptors originated from a woman aged 60-75 years with active or convalescent COVID-19.

This clone was seen only once. The chain uses TRBV10-2 and TRBJ2-1; 10 positions agree with TRBD2. Germline CDR1 and CDR2: WSHSY and SAAADI. This CDR3 region has 16 residues. V gave up 4 bases and J gave up 5 bases; unmatched junction bases: 8. This CDR3 reads CASSVRAGGPDNEQFF. The CDR3 region has the DNA TGCGCCAGCAGTGTTCGAGCGGGGGGGCCGGACAATGAGCAGTTCTTC.

The chain employs TRBV21-1 and TRBJ2-7; TRBD1 is taken as the D call from the table, unchecked against the DNA. TRBV21-1 is tagged as a pseudogene. The CDR3 runs to 15 residues. The CDR3 DNA reads TGTGCCAGCCCAGGCAGGGCAGGGGGCAACTACGAGCAGTACTTC. Amino acid sequence: CASPGRAGGNYEQYF.

This rearrangement joins TRBV12-3 or TRBV12-4 to TRBJ1-2, with 7 positions matching TRBD1. J lost 7 bases, V lost 6 bases, and 8 bases had no gene match. The CDR3 consists of 13 residues. This CDR3 is CASSSTGRGGYTF. The DNA for the CDR3 is TGTGCCAGCAGCTCGACAGGGCGGGGTGGCTACACCTTC.

The chain combines TRBV4-3 with TRBJ2-1, with TRBD1 matching 7 bases. Germline CDR1 reads LGHNA; CDR2 reads YSLEER. The CDR3 has 15 residues. With 4 bases clipped from V and 7 bases from J, the junction kept 10 bases outside the gene matches. The CDR3 DNA reads TGCGCCAGCAGCCCAAATAGAGGGGGCCGGAATGAGCAGTTCTTC. The encoded protein is CASSPNRGGRNEQFF.

The chain is built from TRBV5-1 and TRBJ2-2, with D unclear. Trimming shortened V by 4 bases and J by 6 bases, and 16 bases separated the two germline ends. This CDR3 has 15 residues. Germline-derived CDR1 and CDR2 are SGHRS and YFSETQ. The CDR3 bases are TGCGCCAGCAGCGCCTTCGGGTTTGGGTCCGGGGAGCTGTTTTTT. Translation gives CASSAFGFGSGELFF.

The chain is built from TRBV6-5 and TRBJ2-7; 9 nucleotides align to TRBD1. Losses at the gene ends were 6 bases for V and 1 base for J; bases not matched to a gene: 4. Germline V gives CDR1 MNHEY, CDR2 SVGAGI. The CDR3 sequence is 14 residues long. The DNA of the CDR3 is TGTGCCAGCAGCCCGACAGGGGGTTCCTACGAGCAGTACTTC. Protein sequence: CASSPTGGSYEQYF.

This clone appeared a single time. The chain combines TRBV19 with TRBJ2-7, with 8 bases identical to TRBD1. CDR3 length: 13 residues. V shed 6 bases and J 7 bases; nucleotides not matched to a gene: 8. Germline CDR1 is LNHDA and CDR2 is SQIVND (reference sequence). The CDR3 reads CASSLDRAWEQYF. The CDR3 region has the DNA TGTGCCAGTAGCCTGGACAGGGCTTGGGAGCAGTACTTC.

The rearrangement joins TRBV23-1 to TRBJ1-2; perhaps TRBD1 as D (6 bases). TRBV23-1 is treated as an ORF (open reading frame) with a function not yet certain. With 0 bases removed from V and 5 bases from J, the gap between germline ends came to 25 bases. The CDR3 length is 19 residues. The CDR3 DNA reads TGCGCCAGCAGTCAATCTGGACAGAACTATGGCCTGGGTGGGTATGGCTACACCTTC. Its protein is CASSQSGQNYGLGGYGYTF.

This sequence joins TRBV19 and TRBJ2-2, with 11 bases lining up with TRBD1. Germline assignment: CDR1 LNHDA and CDR2 SQIVND (reference sequence). The CDR3 contains 15 residues. The V segment lost 7 bases and the J segment 4 bases; nucleotides outside the gene matches: 5. The CDR3 sequence is CASIRTGGFTGELFF. In DNA, the CDR3 is TGTGCCAGTATAAGGACAGGGGGCTTCACCGGGGAGCTGTTTTTT.

V usage is TRBV6-6 and J usage is TRBJ2-6; D perhaps matches TRBD1 (5 bases). The ends were cut back, 6 bases at V and 6 bases at J, with 12 bases in the middle. Germline CDR1 is MNHNY and CDR2 is SVGAGI (reference sequence). This CDR3 contains 14 residues. The CDR3 region is CASSTGTLANVLTF. CDR3 bases: TGTGCCAGCAGCACAGGCACCTTGGCCAACGTCCTGACTTTC.

This clone appeared once. This chain uses TRBV6-5 with TRBJ1-1; 9 nucleotides line up with TRBD1. The V and J ends lost 7 bases and 5 bases, in that order; junction bases with no gene match: 8. The CDR3 runs to 14 residues. Germline V gives CDR1 MNHEY, CDR2 SVGAGI. This chain's CDR3 is CASKSGTGWTEAFF. As DNA, the CDR3 is TGTGCCAGCAAATCCGGGACAGGGTGGACTGAAGCTTTCTTT.

The J gene is TRBJ2-7, the V gene TRBV7-2, with D possibly TRBD1 on 5 matching bases. The CDR3 totals 11 residues. Trimming cost V 3 bases and J 9 bases, with 9 bases left between them. CDR1 SGHTA and CDR2 FQGNSA come from the germline V gene. The CDR3 DNA is TGTGCCAGCAGCTTGACCACAGGGCAGTACTTC. It translates to CASSLTTGQYF.

This clone was recorded a few times. This chain links TRBV6-4 with TRBJ1-3; D unclear. V was cut by 9 bases and J by 3 bases, with 18 bases left in between. The CDR3 spans 15 residues. Germline CDR1 reads MRHNA; CDR2 reads SNTAGT. Here the CDR3 DNA reads TGTGCCAGTGGGCCCAGCCCTCGTGTTGGAAACACCATATATTTT. Its protein product is CASGPSPRVGNTIYF.

The chain has TRBV7-9 and TRBJ1-2; 7 bases are a match to TRBD1. CDR1 SEHNR and CDR2 FQNEAQ come from the germline V gene (reference sequence). After removal of 1 base from V and 5 bases from J, the junction contained 4 bases not matched to a gene. This CDR3 is 14 amino acids long. CDR3 nucleotide sequence: TGTGCCAGCAGCTTAGAGGGGGCTCATTATGGCTACACCTTC. Protein: CASSLEGAHYGYTF.

This chain joins TRBV18 and TRBJ1-1; no clear D. Germline CDR1 KGHSH, CDR2 LQKENI. V was pared by 0 bases and J by 0 bases, with 11 bases between. The CDR3 is 16 amino acids. CDR3 sequence (DNA): TGTGCCAGCTCACCACCGGTGCCGCACATGAACACTGAAGCTTTCTTT. Translation gives CASSPPVPHMNTEAFF.

This sequence joins TRBV6-1 and TRBJ1-2; weak D call: TRBD1 (5 bases). CDR3 size: 13 residues. Germline V gene data show CDR1 as MNHNS and CDR2 as SASEGT. Between the trimmed V and J ends, which lost 3 bases and 1 base, there was a span of 6 bases. The CDR3 DNA reads TGTGCCAGCAGTGAGACAGTTAACTATGGCTACACCTTC. This codes for CASSETVNYGYTF.

This sequence joins TRBV5-1 and TRBJ2-5, with D possibly being TRBD1 (5 bases). This CDR3 is 12 amino acids long. Trimming took off 2 bases at V and 4 bases at J, with 6 bases between the two ends. CDR1 is SGHRS and CDR2 is YFSETQ in the germline V gene. CDR3 region: CASSFQGETQYF. The CDR3 DNA sequence: TGCGCCAGCAGCTTCCAGGGAGAGACCCAGTACTTC.

This sequence joins TRBV9 and TRBJ2-3; tentative D call: TRBD2 (5 bases). Germline CDR1 and CDR2: SGDLS and YYNGEE. Trimming left V 1 base short and J 2 bases short, with 11 bases between. The CDR3 sequence is 15 residues long. The CDR3 DNA follows: TGTGCCAGCAGCGTACGGAGCGGATCCACAGATACGCAGTATTTT. Its protein product is CASSVRSGSTDTQYF.

This clone was counted a single time. This chain connects TRBV15 to TRBJ1-5; 9 nucleotides align to TRBD1. The V and J ends lost 5 bases and 6 bases, in that order; junction bases with no gene match: 11. The CDR3 spans 16 residues. The germline V gene encodes CDR1 LNHNV and CDR2 YYDKDF (reference sequence). The CDR3 protein is CATSLNPGQGFQPQHF. The CDR3 nucleotides are TGTGCCACCAGCTTAAATCCGGGACAGGGTTTTCAGCCCCAGCATTTT. Looking up the rest from reference TRBV15 and TRBJ1-5 gives the full variable domain: DAMVIQNPRYQVTQFGKPVTLSCSQTLNHNVMYWYQQKSSQAPKLLFHYYDKDFNNEADTPDNFQSRRPNTSFCFLDIRSPGLGDTAMYLCATSLNPGQGFQPQHFGDGTRLSIL.

This chain connects TRBV13 to TRBJ1-1; unclear D gene. V was cut by 3 bases and J by 4 bases, with 6 bases left in between. Per germline, CDR1 PRHDT and CDR2 FYEKMQ (reference sequence). This CDR3 contains 12 residues. The CDR3 here is CASSLSVTEAFF. DNA of the CDR3: TGTGCCAGCAGCTTGAGTGTCACTGAAGCTTTCTTT.

The chain recombines TRBV29-1 with TRBJ2-7; D is unresolved. This CDR3 has 11 amino acids. The germline CDR1 and CDR2 sequences are SQVTM and ANQGSEA. The V gene lost 4 bases and the J gene lost 1 base, with 5 bases spanning the gap. As DNA, the CDR3 is TGCAGCGTTGTAGTTTCCTACGAGCAGTACTTC. Translation: CSVVVSYEQYF.